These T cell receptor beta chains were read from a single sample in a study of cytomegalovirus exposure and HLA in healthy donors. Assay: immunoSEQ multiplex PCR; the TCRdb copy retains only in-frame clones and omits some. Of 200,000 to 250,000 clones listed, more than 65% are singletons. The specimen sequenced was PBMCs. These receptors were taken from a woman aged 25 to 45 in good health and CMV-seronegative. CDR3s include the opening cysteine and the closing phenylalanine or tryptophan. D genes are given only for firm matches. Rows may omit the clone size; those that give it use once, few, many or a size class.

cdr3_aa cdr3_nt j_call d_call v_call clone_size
CASSSGGTGGHEQYF TGTGCCAGCAGTTCGGGTGGGACAGGGGGTCACGAGCAGTACTTC TRBJ2-7 TRBD1 TRBV6-5 NA
CASAEEATNEKLFF TGTGCCAGCGCAGAGGAGGCAACTAATGAAAAACTGTTTTTT TRBJ1-4 NA TRBV2 NA
CASSVSSGPAYEQYF TGTGCCAGCAGCGTATCTAGCGGGCCCGCCTACGAGCAGTACTTC TRBJ2-7 TRBD2 TRBV6-1 NA
CASRFRGQPQHF TGTGCCAGCAGGTTCCGGGGGCAGCCCCAGCATTTT TRBJ1-5 NA TRBV7-9 NA
CASSTDSQETQYF TGTGCCAGCAGCACCGACAGTCAAGAGACCCAGTACTTC TRBJ2-5 NA TRBV6-1 NA
CASSIAASYEQYF TGTGCCAGTAGTATTGCGGCCTCCTACGAGCAGTACTTC TRBJ2-7 NA TRBV19 NA
CASQTGTSVYNEQFF TGTGCCAGCCAGACCGGGACTAGCGTCTACAATGAGCAGTTCTTC TRBJ2-1 TRBD2 TRBV27 NA
CASSWAGGRDYTF TGTGCCAGCAGTTGGGCAGGAGGTAGGGACTACACCTTC TRBJ1-2 NA TRBV6-5 few
CASSRGQGAGYTF TGTGCCAGCAGTCGAGGACAGGGAGCTGGCTACACCTTC TRBJ1-2 TRBD1 TRBV27 few
CASSPPSDTTTF TGCGCCAGCAGCCCCCCTTCGGACACGACGACCTTC TRBJ2-7 NA TRBV5-1 NA
CAISDLDRGNSEQFF TGTGCCATCAGTGATCTGGACAGGGGAAACTCTGAGCAGTTCTTC TRBJ2-1 TRBD1 TRBV10-3 many